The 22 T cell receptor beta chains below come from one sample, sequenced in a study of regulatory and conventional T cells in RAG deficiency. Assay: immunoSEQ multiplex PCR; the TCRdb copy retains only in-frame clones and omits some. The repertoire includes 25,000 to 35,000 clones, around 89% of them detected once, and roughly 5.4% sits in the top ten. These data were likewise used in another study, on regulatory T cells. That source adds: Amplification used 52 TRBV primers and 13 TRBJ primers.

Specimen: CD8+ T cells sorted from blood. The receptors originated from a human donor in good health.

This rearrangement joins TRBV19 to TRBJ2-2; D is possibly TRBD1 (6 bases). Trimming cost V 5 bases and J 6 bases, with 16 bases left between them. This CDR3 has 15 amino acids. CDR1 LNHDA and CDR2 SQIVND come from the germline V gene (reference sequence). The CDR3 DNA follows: TGTGCCAGTAGTTCGGCGGCAGGGGCGGCCGGGGAGCTGTTTTTT. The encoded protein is CASSSAAGAAGELFF.

This chain's CDR3 is CASSPGVAEEEAFF. DNA of the CDR3: TGTGCCAGCAGCCCCGGGGTCGCGGAGGAAGAAGCTTTCTTT. V usage is TRBV11-3 and J usage is TRBJ1-1; D ambiguous. Germline V gene data show CDR1 as SGHNT and CDR2 as YENEEA. The CDR3 has 14 amino acids. V dropped 5 bases and J dropped 8 bases, with 18 bases sitting between them.

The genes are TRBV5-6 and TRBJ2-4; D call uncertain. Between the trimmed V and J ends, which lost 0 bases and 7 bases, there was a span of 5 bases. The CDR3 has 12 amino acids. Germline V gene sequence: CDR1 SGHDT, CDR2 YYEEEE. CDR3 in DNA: TGTGCCAGCAGCTTGGAGAGGAACATTCAGTACTTC. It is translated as CASSLERNIQYF.

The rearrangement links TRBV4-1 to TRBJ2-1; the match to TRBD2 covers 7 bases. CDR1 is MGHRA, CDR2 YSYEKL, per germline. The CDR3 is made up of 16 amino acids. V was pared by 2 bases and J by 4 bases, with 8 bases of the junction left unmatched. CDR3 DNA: TGCGCCAGCAGCCAATCTGGCACTAGCGTGTACAATGAGCAGTTCTTC. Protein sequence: CASSQSGTSVYNEQFF.

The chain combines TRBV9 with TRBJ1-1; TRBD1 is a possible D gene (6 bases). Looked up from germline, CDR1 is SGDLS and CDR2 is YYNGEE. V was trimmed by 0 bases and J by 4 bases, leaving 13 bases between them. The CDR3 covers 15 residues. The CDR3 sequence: CASSVAYREGTEAFF. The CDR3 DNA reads TGTGCCAGCAGCGTAGCTTACAGGGAGGGCACTGAAGCTTTCTTT.

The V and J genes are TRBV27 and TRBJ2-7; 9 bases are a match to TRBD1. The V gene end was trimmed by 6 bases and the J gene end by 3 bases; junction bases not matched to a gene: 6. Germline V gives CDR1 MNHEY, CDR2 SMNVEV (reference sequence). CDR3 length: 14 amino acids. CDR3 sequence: CASSGGQGLYEQYF. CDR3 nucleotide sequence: TGTGCCAGCAGCGGGGGACAGGGCCTCTACGAGCAGTACTTC.

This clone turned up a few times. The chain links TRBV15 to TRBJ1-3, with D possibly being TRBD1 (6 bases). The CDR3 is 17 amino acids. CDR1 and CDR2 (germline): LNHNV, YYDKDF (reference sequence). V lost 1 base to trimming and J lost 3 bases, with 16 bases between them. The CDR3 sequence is CATSRAMGGLLGNTIYF. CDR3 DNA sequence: TGTGCCACCAGCAGAGCCATGGGGGGCCTCCTTGGAAACACCATATATTTT.

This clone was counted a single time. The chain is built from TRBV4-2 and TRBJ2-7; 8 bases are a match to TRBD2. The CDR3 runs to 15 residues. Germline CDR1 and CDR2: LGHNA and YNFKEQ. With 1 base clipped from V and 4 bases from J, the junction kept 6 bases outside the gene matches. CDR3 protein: CASSQGTAGVYEQYF. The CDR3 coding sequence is TGTGCCAGCAGCCAAGGTACAGCGGGGGTTTACGAGCAGTACTTC.

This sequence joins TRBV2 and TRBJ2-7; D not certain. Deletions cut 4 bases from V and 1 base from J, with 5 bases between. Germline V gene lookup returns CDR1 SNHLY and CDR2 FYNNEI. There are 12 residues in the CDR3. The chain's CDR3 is CASSGTSYEQYF. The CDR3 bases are TGTGCCAGCAGTGGCACATCCTACGAGCAGTACTTC. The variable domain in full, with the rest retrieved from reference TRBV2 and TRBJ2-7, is EPEVTQTPSHQVTQMGQEVILRCVPISNHLYFYWYRQILGQKVEFLVSFYNNEISEKSEIFDDQFSVERPDGSNFTLKIRSTKLEDSAMYFCASSGTSYEQYFGPGTRLTVT.

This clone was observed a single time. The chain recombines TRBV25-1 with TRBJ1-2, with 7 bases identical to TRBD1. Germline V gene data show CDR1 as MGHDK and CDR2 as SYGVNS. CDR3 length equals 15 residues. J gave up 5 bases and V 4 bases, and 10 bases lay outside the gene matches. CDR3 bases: TGTGCCAGCAGTGCCGGGACAGTCGGTCGATATGGCTACACCTTC. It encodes CASSAGTVGRYGYTF.

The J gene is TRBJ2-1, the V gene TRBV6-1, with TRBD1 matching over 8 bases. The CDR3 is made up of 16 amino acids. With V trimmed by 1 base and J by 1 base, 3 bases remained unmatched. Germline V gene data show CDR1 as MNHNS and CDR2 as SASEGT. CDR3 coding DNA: TGTGCCAGCAGTGAAGACAGGGGGTTATCCTACAATGAGCAGTTCTTC. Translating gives CASSEDRGLSYNEQFF.

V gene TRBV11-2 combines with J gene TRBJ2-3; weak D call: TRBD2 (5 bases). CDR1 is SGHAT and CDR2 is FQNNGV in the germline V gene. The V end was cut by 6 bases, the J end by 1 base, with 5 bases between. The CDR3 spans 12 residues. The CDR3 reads CASRLGTDTQYF. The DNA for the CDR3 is TGTGCCAGCAGACTAGGCACAGATACGCAGTATTTT. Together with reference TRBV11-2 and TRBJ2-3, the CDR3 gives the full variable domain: EAGVAQSPRYKIIEKRQSVAFWCNPISGHATLYWYQQILGQGPKLLIQFQNNGVVDDSQLPKDRFSAERLKGVDSTLKIQPAKLEDSAVYLCASRLGTDTQYFGPGTRLTVL.

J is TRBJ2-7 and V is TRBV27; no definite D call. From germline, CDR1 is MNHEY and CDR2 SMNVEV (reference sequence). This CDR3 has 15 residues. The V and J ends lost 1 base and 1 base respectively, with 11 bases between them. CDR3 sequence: CASSLWPGRSYEQYF. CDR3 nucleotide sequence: TGTGCCAGCAGTTTATGGCCCGGGCGGTCCTACGAGCAGTACTTC.

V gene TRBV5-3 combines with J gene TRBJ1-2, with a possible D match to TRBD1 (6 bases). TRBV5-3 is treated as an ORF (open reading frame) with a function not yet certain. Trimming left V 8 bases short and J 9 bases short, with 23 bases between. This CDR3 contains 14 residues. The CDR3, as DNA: TGTGCCAGCGGATCAGGGGAGGAAGCTGAGAGCTACACCTTC. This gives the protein CASGSGEEAESYTF.

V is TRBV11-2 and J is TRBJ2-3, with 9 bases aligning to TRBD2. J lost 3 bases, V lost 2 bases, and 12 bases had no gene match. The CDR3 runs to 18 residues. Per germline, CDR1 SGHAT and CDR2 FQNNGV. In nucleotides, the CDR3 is TGTGCCAGCAGCTTAACGCGGGAGGGCCAAGTAGAAACAGATACGCAGTATTTT. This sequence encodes CASSLTREGQVETDTQYF.

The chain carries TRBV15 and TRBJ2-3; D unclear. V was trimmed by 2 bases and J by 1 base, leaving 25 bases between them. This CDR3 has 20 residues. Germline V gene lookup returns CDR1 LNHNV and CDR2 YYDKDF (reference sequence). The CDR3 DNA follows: TGTGCCACCAGCAGATACCCTCGACAAGCCTCCCGACCGGGCACAGATACGCAGTATTTT. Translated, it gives CATSRYPRQASRPGTDTQYF.

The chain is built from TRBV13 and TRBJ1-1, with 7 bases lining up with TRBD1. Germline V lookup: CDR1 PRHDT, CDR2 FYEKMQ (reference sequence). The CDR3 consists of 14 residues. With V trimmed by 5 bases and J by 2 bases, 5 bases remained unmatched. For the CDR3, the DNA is TGTGCCAGCAGCCCCGGGACAGCCAACACTGAAGCTTTCTTT. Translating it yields CASSPGTANTEAFF.

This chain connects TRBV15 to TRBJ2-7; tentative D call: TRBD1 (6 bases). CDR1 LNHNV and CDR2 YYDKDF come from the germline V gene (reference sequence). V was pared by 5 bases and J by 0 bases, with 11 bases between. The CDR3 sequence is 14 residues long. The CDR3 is CATSPRQDSYEQYF. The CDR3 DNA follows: TGTGCCACCAGCCCACGACAGGACTCCTACGAGCAGTACTTC.

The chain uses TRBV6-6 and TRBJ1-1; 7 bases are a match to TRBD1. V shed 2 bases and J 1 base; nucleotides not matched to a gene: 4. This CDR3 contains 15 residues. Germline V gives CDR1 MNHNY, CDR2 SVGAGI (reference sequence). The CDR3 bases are TGTGCCAGCAGTTACGACAGGGCTCAGAACACTGAAGCTTTCTTT. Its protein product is CASSYDRAQNTEAFF.

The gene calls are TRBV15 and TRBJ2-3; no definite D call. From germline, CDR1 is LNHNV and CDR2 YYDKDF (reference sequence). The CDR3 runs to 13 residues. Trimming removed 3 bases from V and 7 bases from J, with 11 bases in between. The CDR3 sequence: CATSSLLEYTQYF. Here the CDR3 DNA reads TGTGCCACCAGCAGTCTCCTTGAGTATACGCAGTATTTT.

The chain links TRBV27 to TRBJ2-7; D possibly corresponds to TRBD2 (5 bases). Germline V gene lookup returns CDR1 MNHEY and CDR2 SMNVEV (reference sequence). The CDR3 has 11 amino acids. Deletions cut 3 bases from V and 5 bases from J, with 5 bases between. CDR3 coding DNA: TGTGCCAGCAGTTTCGGGAACGAGCAGTACTTC. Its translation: CASSFGNEQYF.

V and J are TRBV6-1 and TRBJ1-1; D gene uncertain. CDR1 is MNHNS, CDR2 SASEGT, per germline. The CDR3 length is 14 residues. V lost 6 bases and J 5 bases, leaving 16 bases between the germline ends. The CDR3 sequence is CASRGFTGWTEAFF. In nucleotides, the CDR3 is TGTGCCAGCAGGGGGTTTACTGGTTGGACTGAAGCTTTCTTT.